This entry describes one T cell receptor (beta chain). V was shortened by 5 bases and J by 0 bases, with 13 bases between the two germline ends. The CDR3 runs 15 residues. CDR1 is SGHAT, CDR2 FQDESV, per germline (reference sequence). These data come from a study of radiotherapy plus CTLA-4 blockade in lung cancer. Here immunoSEQ multiplex PCR was the method, and the copy in TCRdb shows in-frame clones only, minus some. The sample carries 90,000 to 130,000 clones, 81% recorded once. This chain links TRBV11-1 with TRBJ1-1; D ambiguous. The clonotype comes from a human donor with non-small cell lung cancer that progressed on radiotherapy plus ipilimumab. Some clones in this sample may be carry-over from other donors' samples. The material was peripheral blood, obtained from a patient treated with radiotherapy plus ipilimumab. The chain's CDR3 is CASSGGSYMNTEAFF. The CDR3 DNA sequence: TGTGCCAGCAGCGGAGGGTCCTACATGAACACTGAAGCTTTCTTT.